Here is one T cell receptor (beta chain) with its context. From the roughly 110-subject validation cohort, which was separate from the roughly 610-subject first cohort, the donors were drawn. CDR1 and CDR2 from the germline V gene are SGHRS and YFSETQ. Trimming took 0 bases from V and 0 from J, leaving 14 bases between them. This CDR3 has 17 amino acids. This specimen comes from a study of cytomegalovirus exposure and HLA in healthy donors. Libraries were prepared by immunoSEQ multiplex PCR; TCRdb keeps only in-frame clonotypes and omits some of them. Of about 240,000 clones listed, 70% to 90% are singletons.

The chain is built from TRBV5-1 and TRBJ2-3; a weak D match, TRBD1 (5 bases). The sequence came from a woman aged 25 to 39 in good health and CMV-seropositive. Input material: PBMCs. The CDR3 is CASSLAYRTQSTDTQYF. DNA of the CDR3: TGCGCCAGCAGCTTGGCCTACAGGACGCAAAGCACAGATACGCAGTATTTT.